This is a list of T cell receptor beta chains from one sample in a study of cytomegalovirus exposure and HLA in healthy donors. The method was immunoSEQ multiplex PCR; TCRdb's version includes in-frame clones alone and lacks a portion of them. The table includes 90,000 or so clones, around 96% detected once. Material: PBMCs. Receptors originate from a man younger than 35 in good health and CMV-seronegative. Each CDR3 is given without its conserved first and last residue. Fields, in order: CDR3 length, J gene, V gene, D gene, CDR3 protein. The D gene is left open where the match is weak.

cdr3_length: 13; j_call: TRBJ1-2; v_call: TRBV29-1; d_call: TRBD1; cdr3_aa: SVPYLAGQGYGYT
cdr3_length: 13; j_call: TRBJ2-1; v_call: TRBV2; d_call: NA; cdr3_aa: ASNPVPSSYNEQF
cdr3_length: 12; j_call: TRBJ2-3; v_call: TRBV6-6; d_call: NA; cdr3_aa: ASSGWLPTDTQY
cdr3_length: 13; j_call: TRBJ2-1; v_call: TRBV5-4; d_call: TRBD1; cdr3_aa: ASSQTGTGVREQF
cdr3_length: 10; j_call: TRBJ1-4; v_call: TRBV10-3; d_call: TRBD1; cdr3_aa: AVGTVNEKLF
cdr3_length: 13; j_call: TRBJ1-4; v_call: TRBV30; d_call: NA; cdr3_aa: AWSPDSSTNEKLF
cdr3_length: 16; j_call: TRBJ2-3; v_call: TRBV9; d_call: NA; cdr3_aa: ASSVDWGNQFATDTQY
cdr3_length: 13; j_call: TRBJ1-2; v_call: TRBV15; d_call: TRBD1; cdr3_aa: ATSRDRQGAYGYT
cdr3_length: 13; j_call: TRBJ2-1; v_call: TRBV27; d_call: NA; cdr3_aa: ASRFAGSGYNEQF
cdr3_length: 13; j_call: TRBJ2-4; v_call: TRBV28; d_call: NA; cdr3_aa: ASSFRGSAKNIQY
cdr3_length: 13; j_call: TRBJ1-2; v_call: TRBV5-4; d_call: NA; cdr3_aa: ASSPWRTVGYGYT
cdr3_length: 12; j_call: TRBJ2-3; v_call: TRBV5-5; d_call: TRBD2; cdr3_aa: ASSIAGVTDTQY
cdr3_length: 11; j_call: TRBJ2-5; v_call: TRBV27; d_call: NA; cdr3_aa: ASSSGAGETQY
cdr3_length: 10; j_call: TRBJ1-1; v_call: TRBV11-3; d_call: NA; cdr3_aa: ASSLDRGGAF
cdr3_length: 13; j_call: TRBJ2-1; v_call: TRBV5-1; d_call: NA; cdr3_aa: ASSSGISSYNEQF
cdr3_length: 14; j_call: TRBJ2-3; v_call: TRBV7-9; d_call: TRBD2; cdr3_aa: ASRAARREGTDTQY
cdr3_length: 15; j_call: TRBJ1-3; v_call: TRBV5-1; d_call: NA; cdr3_aa: ASSLEWELGAGNTIY
cdr3_length: 17; j_call: TRBJ2-1; v_call: TRBV15; d_call: TRBD2; cdr3_aa: ATSRDLLRTSGDHNEQF
cdr3_length: 14; j_call: TRBJ1-1; v_call: TRBV29-1; d_call: TRBD1; cdr3_aa: STAGTGGFLGSEAF
cdr3_length: 10; j_call: TRBJ1-1; v_call: TRBV2; d_call: NA; cdr3_aa: ASSGDSGEAF
cdr3_length: 10; j_call: TRBJ2-1; v_call: TRBV30; d_call: NA; cdr3_aa: AWRDKSNEQF
cdr3_length: 13; j_call: TRBJ1-2; v_call: TRBV9; d_call: NA; cdr3_aa: ASSGFGGAADGYT
cdr3_length: 13; j_call: TRBJ2-1; v_call: TRBV5-1; d_call: TRBD2; cdr3_aa: ASRMWTSGRYEQF
cdr3_length: 10; j_call: TRBJ1-2; v_call: TRBV29-1; d_call: TRBD1; cdr3_aa: SGNGQGVGYT
cdr3_length: 11; j_call: TRBJ1-1; v_call: TRBV6-5; d_call: TRBD1; cdr3_aa: ASEGQGGTEAF
cdr3_length: 16; j_call: TRBJ1-3; v_call: TRBV18; d_call: NA; cdr3_aa: ASSPGAFSGEGGNTIY
cdr3_length: 13; j_call: TRBJ2-3; v_call: TRBV2; d_call: NA; cdr3_aa: ASSVAGSNTDTQY
cdr3_length: 13; j_call: TRBJ2-6; v_call: TRBV27; d_call: NA; cdr3_aa: ASTTGNSGANVLT
cdr3_length: 13; j_call: TRBJ2-1; v_call: TRBV28; d_call: TRBD2; cdr3_aa: ASSLAGGSYNEQF
cdr3_length: 15; j_call: TRBJ2-3; v_call: TRBV4-2; d_call: NA; cdr3_aa: ASSQAGSGGGTDTQY
cdr3_length: 11; j_call: TRBJ2-3; v_call: TRBV7-9; d_call: TRBD1; cdr3_aa: ASSPRGPDTQY
cdr3_length: 15; j_call: TRBJ2-7; v_call: TRBV15; d_call: TRBD1; cdr3_aa: ATSRVSGQGYSYEQY
cdr3_length: 13; j_call: TRBJ2-5; v_call: TRBV19; d_call: NA; cdr3_aa: ASSTRGGAEKTQY
cdr3_length: 13; j_call: TRBJ2-5; v_call: TRBV28; d_call: TRBD1; cdr3_aa: ASRPFGQGLETQY
cdr3_length: 16; j_call: TRBJ1-3; v_call: TRBV5-1; d_call: TRBD1; cdr3_aa: ASSLTPGTGMIGNTIY
cdr3_length: 13; j_call: TRBJ2-1; v_call: TRBV30; d_call: NA; cdr3_aa: AWSVGSGAYNEQF
cdr3_length: 13; j_call: TRBJ2-2; v_call: TRBV27; d_call: TRBD2; cdr3_aa: ASSLAGGYTGELF
cdr3_length: 11; j_call: TRBJ2-7; v_call: TRBV18; d_call: NA; cdr3_aa: ASSPTSSYEQY
cdr3_length: 13; j_call: TRBJ1-4; v_call: TRBV5-5; d_call: NA; cdr3_aa: ASSLLGGTNEKLF
cdr3_length: 14; j_call: TRBJ2-7; v_call: TRBV4-1; d_call: TRBD2; cdr3_aa: ASSHDSRGGNYEQY
cdr3_length: 12; j_call: TRBJ2-2; v_call: TRBV19; d_call: TRBD2; cdr3_aa: ASGGLAGHGELF
cdr3_length: 11; j_call: TRBJ2-3; v_call: TRBV6-6; d_call: TRBD2; cdr3_aa: ASMREGTDTQY
cdr3_length: 14; j_call: TRBJ2-2; v_call: TRBV28; d_call: TRBD1; cdr3_aa: ASSLTGTGGTGELF
cdr3_length: 17; j_call: TRBJ2-2; v_call: TRBV7-3; d_call: TRBD1; cdr3_aa: ASSLNPPLDRGRSGELF
cdr3_length: 9; j_call: TRBJ2-1; v_call: TRBV6-5; d_call: NA; cdr3_aa: ASSYFREQF
cdr3_length: 11; j_call: TRBJ2-5; v_call: TRBV2; d_call: TRBD2; cdr3_aa: ASRGTGGETQY
cdr3_length: 13; j_call: TRBJ2-1; v_call: TRBV5-1; d_call: TRBD2; cdr3_aa: ASSLGAGDGNEQF
cdr3_length: 13; j_call: TRBJ1-1; v_call: TRBV5-6; d_call: NA; cdr3_aa: ASSLVQNLNTEAF
cdr3_length: 15; j_call: TRBJ2-4; v_call: TRBV25-1; d_call: TRBD1; cdr3_aa: ASSESNGTEPKNIQY
cdr3_length: 10; j_call: TRBJ2-2; v_call: TRBV5-4; d_call: NA; cdr3_aa: ASITDTGELF
cdr3_length: 11; j_call: TRBJ2-5; v_call: TRBV6-1; d_call: NA; cdr3_aa: ASSEVGEETQY
cdr3_length: 13; j_call: TRBJ1-2; v_call: TRBV6-4; d_call: TRBD1; cdr3_aa: ASKAWTGSGYGYT